This section outlines one T cell receptor beta chain sequence together with its context. The sample is drawn from a study of shared clonotypes between healthy human individuals. Assay runs were performed at deep level. TCRdb's copy holds only in-frame clones and misses some; the assay was immunoSEQ multiplex PCR. The table lists about 2 million clones, roughly 96% of them singletons, with 0.13% in the top ten. In germline, CDR1 is GTSNPN, CDR2 SVGIG (reference sequence). The CDR3 consists of 13 residues. V was clipped by 0 bases and J by 4 bases; unmatched bases: 3. There were only Caucasian adults among the donors, and all lived in Nashville, Tennessee.

The material sequenced was naive CD4+ T cells sorted from blood. Specified subset: CD45RA+ positively selected. The clonotype was recovered from a young man in good health. This chain uses TRBV30 with TRBJ2-7; TRBD2 aligns across 7 bases. In DNA, the CDR3 is TGTGCCTGGAGTGTAGGGAGGGTATACGAGCAGTACTTC. The encoded protein is CAWSVGRVYEQYF.